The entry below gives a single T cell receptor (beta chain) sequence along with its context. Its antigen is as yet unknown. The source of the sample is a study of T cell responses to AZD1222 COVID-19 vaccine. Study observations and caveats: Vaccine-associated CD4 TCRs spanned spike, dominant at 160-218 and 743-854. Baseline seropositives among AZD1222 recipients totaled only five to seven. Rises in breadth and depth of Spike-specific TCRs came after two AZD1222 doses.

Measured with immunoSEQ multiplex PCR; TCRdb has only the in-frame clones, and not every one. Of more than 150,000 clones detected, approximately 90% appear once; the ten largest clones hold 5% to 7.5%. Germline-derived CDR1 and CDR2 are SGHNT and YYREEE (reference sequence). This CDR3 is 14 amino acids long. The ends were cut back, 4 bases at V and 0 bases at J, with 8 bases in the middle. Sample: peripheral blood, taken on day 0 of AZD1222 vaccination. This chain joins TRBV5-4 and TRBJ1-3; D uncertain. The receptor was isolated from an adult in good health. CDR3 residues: CASSASGSGNTIYF. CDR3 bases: TGTGCCAGCAGCGCGTCCGGCTCTGGAAACACCATATATTTT. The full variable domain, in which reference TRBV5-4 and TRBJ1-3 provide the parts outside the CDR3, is ETGVTQSPTHLIKTRGQQVTLRCSSQSGHNTVSWYQQALGQGPQFIFQYYREEENGRGNFPPRFSGLQFPNYSSELNVNALELDDSALYLCASSASGSGNTIYFGEGSWLTVV.